This T cell receptor beta chain was sequenced in a study of liver allograft versus peripheral blood T cells. Study-wide context: Transplanted-liver and recipient peripheral blood T cell receptor repertoires were compared. Study outcomes and limitations: Liver allograft T cell receptor repertoires were reported to differ from peripheral blood repertoires.

TCRdb reprocessed the reads with MiXCR, giving one entry per CDR3 protein. Among some 7,000 distinct CDR3 sequences listed, 16% were seen once. In this sample, this clonotype turned up a few times. The antigen remains unidentified. The CDR3 runs 14 residues. Trimming removed 3 bases from V and 2 bases from J, with 8 bases in between. V gene TRBV12-3 or TRBV12-4 combines with J gene TRBJ1-5; tentatively, D is TRBD1 (6 bases). The clonotype comes from a human patient who had a liver transplant. Some T cells may trace back to the graft donor. The CDR3 reads CASSFGGRNQPQHF. Written as DNA, the CDR3 is TGTGCCAGCAGTTTCGGGGGCCGCAATCAGCCCCAGCATTTT.